Sequencing of this T cell receptor beta chain was carried out in a study of blood T cell repertoires in COVID-19. The overall study: Samples came from the United States, Italy and Spain, spanning acute and convalescent COVID-19. T cells, B-cell-depleted T cells, or PBMCs provided the cDNA or gDNA that served as material.

Original analysis: Amplifying reference gene primers gave estimates of nucleated cell counts. Here immunoSEQ multiplex PCR was the method, and the copy in TCRdb shows in-frame clones only, minus some. For V, J and clone size, that table is used; D and trimming come from the DNA. The table shows roughly 70,000 clones, with roughly 88% occurring only once. The V gene's germline CDR1 is SGHVS and CDR2 FQNEAQ. The CDR3 totals 16 residues. V gave up 5 bases and J gave up 6 bases; unmatched junction bases: 8. This TCR derives from a man aged 65-85 years with active or convalescent COVID-19. The genes are TRBV7-8 and TRBJ2-1; 12 nucleotides line up with TRBD2. Sequencing was performed on peripheral blood. CDR3 coding DNA: TGTGCCAGCAGCCTGACTAGCGGGAGAAGTAGCAATGAGCAGTTCTTC. It is translated as CASSLTSGRSSNEQFF.